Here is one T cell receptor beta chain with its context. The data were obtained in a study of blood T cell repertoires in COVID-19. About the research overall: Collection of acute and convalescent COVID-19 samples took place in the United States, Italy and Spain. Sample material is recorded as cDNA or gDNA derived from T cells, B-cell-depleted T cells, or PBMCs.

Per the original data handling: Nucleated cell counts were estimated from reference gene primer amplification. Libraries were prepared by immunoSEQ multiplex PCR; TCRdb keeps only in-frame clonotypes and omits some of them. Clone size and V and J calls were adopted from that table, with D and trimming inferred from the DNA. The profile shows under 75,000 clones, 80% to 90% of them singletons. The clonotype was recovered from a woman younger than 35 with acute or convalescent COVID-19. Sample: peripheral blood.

This CDR3 is CASSFRGAGELFF. CDR3 sequence (DNA): TGTGCCAGCAGCTTCAGGGGTGCCGGGGAGCTGTTTTTT. The chain carries TRBV11-3 and TRBJ2-2; D possibly corresponds to TRBD1 (6 bases). The germline CDR1 and CDR2 sequences are SGHNT and YENEEA. Trimming pared 3 bases from V and 6 bases from J, leaving 8 bases between. The CDR3 length is 13 residues.